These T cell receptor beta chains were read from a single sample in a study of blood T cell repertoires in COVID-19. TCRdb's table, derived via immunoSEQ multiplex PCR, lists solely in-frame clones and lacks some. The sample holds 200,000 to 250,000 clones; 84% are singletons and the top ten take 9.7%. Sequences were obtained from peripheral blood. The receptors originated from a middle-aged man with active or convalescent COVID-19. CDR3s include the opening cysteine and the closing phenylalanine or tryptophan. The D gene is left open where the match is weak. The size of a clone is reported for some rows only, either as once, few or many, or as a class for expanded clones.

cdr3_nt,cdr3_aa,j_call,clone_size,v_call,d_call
TGTGCCAGCACCGGGGACAGGGCGAATCAGCCCCAGCATTTT,CASTGDRANQPQHF,TRBJ1-5,-,TRBV2,TRBD1
TGTGCCAGCAGTTACGGCGGGGGGATCTATGGCTACACCTTC,CASSYGGGIYGYTF,TRBJ1-2,-,TRBV6-2/TRBV6-3,-
TGCGCCAGCAGCTTCGCAGGGGGAGCCACAGATACGCAGTATTTT,CASSFAGGATDTQYF,TRBJ2-3,few,TRBV5-1,TRBD1
TGCGCCAGCAGCTCGACTAGCGGGATCGCAGATACGCAGTATTTT,CASSSTSGIADTQYF,TRBJ2-3,-,TRBV5-1,TRBD2
TGTGCCAGCAGCTTAGTCGGGTCCCAAGAGACCCAGTACTTC,CASSLVGSQETQYF,TRBJ2-5,once,TRBV11-1,-
TGTGCCGCCGGGGGGAGGACATACAACACCGGGGAGCTGTTTTTT,CAAGGRTYNTGELFF,TRBJ2-2,-,TRBV5-4,TRBD2
TGTGCCAGCAGTTACTTTTCGGGGGAAGAAGCTTTCTTT,CASSYFSGEEAFF,TRBJ1-1,-,TRBV6-5,-
TGCGCCAGCAGCCAAGGGCGGTCGGAGACCCAGTACTTC,CASSQGRSETQYF,TRBJ2-5,-,TRBV4-3,-
TGCGCCAGCAGCTTGGCGGCTAGCGGGGAAGAGACCCAGTACTTC,CASSLAASGEETQYF,TRBJ2-5,few,TRBV5-1,TRBD2
TGTGCCAGCAGCCTAACCCCCCAGCGGGGGGGCACAGATACGCAGTATTTT,CASSLTPQRGGTDTQYF,TRBJ2-3,-,TRBV11-2,TRBD2
TGTGCCAGCAGCCAAGCGGGAACTGGCTACACCTTC,CASSQAGTGYTF,TRBJ1-2,-,TRBV3-1/TRBV3-2,-
TGTGCCAGCAGCTTATTAAGCGGGAGTTGGGATCGGGGGGCCTACGAGCAGTACTTC,CASSLLSGSWDRGAYEQYF,TRBJ2-7,-,TRBV11-2,TRBD2
TGTGCCAGCAGGGAGAGCGGTGCTGCTAACTATGGCTACACCTTC,CASRESGAANYGYTF,TRBJ1-2,-,TRBV2,-
TGTGCCAGCAGCCCCGGACTAGCGGGAGGTAACGATGAGCAGTTCTTC,CASSPGLAGGNDEQFF,TRBJ2-1,-,TRBV3-1/TRBV3-2,TRBD2
TGTGCCAGCAGCTTCCCTAAGGCCCGGGGCTCCTACGAGCAGTACTTC,CASSFPKARGSYEQYF,TRBJ2-7,-,TRBV7-9,-
TGTGCCAGCAGGGTGACAGGGGGCAATAGTGAAAAACTGTTTTTT,CASRVTGGNSEKLFF,TRBJ1-4,-,TRBV2,TRBD1
TGTGCCAGCAGCCCCACAGGGGGTACAAATCAGCCCCAGCATTTT,CASSPTGGTNQPQHF,TRBJ1-5,-,TRBV7-2,TRBD1
TGTGCCAGCAGCGGTCAGGGGGGTTACAATGAGCAGTTCTTC,CASSGQGGYNEQFF,TRBJ2-1,-,TRBV5-4,-
TGTGCCACCAGCAGAGCCCCATTGAGGGAGCGTTGGGCATCAACTAATGAAAAACTGTTTTTT,CATSRAPLRERWASTNEKLFF,TRBJ1-4,-,TRBV15,-
TGCGCCAGCAGCCAAGTTCGGGGGGGAATGAACACTGAAGCTTTCTTT,CASSQVRGGMNTEAFF,TRBJ1-1,-,TRBV4-1,-
TGTGCCAGCAGCTTAGCTGCGCGGGGCGTTTTTTACAATGAGCAGTTCTTC,CASSLAARGVFYNEQFF,TRBJ2-1,-,TRBV7-2,-
TGTGCCAGTAGTCTACGGACAGGGGGTTTTACTGAAGCTTTCTTT,CASSLRTGGFTEAFF,TRBJ1-1,-,TRBV19,TRBD1
TGCGCCACCGAGAGACAACCCAACACCGGGGAGCTGTTTTTT,CATERQPNTGELFF,TRBJ2-2,-,TRBV5-1,-
TGTGCCAGCAGCTTATCAGGGTCCGAGCAGTACTTC,CASSLSGSEQYF,TRBJ2-7,-,TRBV7-6,-
TGTGCCAGCAGCTTAGCTGTTGAAGGGGGCAGGGGTCAGCCCCAGCATTTT,CASSLAVEGGRGQPQHF,TRBJ1-5,-,TRBV7-4,TRBD1
TGTGCCAGCAGCCCCCTTGGAGACAGGTCCTTCTATGGCTACACCTTC,CASSPLGDRSFYGYTF,TRBJ1-2,-,TRBV13,-
TGTGCCAGCAGTTTCCGGGGACAGGGGGCCACTGAAGCTTTCTTT,CASSFRGQGATEAFF,TRBJ1-1,once,TRBV28,TRBD1
TGTGCCAGCAGTTCTTGGAGTAACTATGGCTACACCTTC,CASSSWSNYGYTF,TRBJ1-2,-,TRBV6-6,-
TGTGCCAGCAGCTTCGTAGCGGGAGGGCTGACCGGGGAGCTGTTTTTT,CASSFVAGGLTGELFF,TRBJ2-2,-,TRBV7-2,TRBD2
TGTGCTAGTGGTCCCCCAGGGTCCACCGGGGAGCTGTTTTTT,CASGPPGSTGELFF,TRBJ2-2,few,TRBV12-5,-
TGTGCCAGCAGTGATAGGCGGGGGGGCCGAACCGGGGAGCTGTTTTTT,CASSDRRGGRTGELFF,TRBJ2-2,once,TRBV2,TRBD2
TGTGCCAGCGGAGGGGACAGGGGGCACAATTCACCCCTCCACTTT,CASGGDRGHNSPLHF,TRBJ1-6,-,TRBV2,TRBD1
TGTGCCAGCAGTTACGGGGGGGAACAGACTGAAGCTTTCTTT,CASSYGGEQTEAFF,TRBJ1-1,-,TRBV6-5,-
TGTGCCAGCACAAATCCTGGGGCCAACGTCCTGACTTTC,CASTNPGANVLTF,TRBJ2-6,-,TRBV2,-
TGTGCCAGCAGTGGTGACAGGGTGGGAAGTAATTCACCCCTCCACTTT,CASSGDRVGSNSPLHF,TRBJ1-6,-,TRBV2,TRBD1
TGCGCCAGCAGCTTGGCCGGGGTCGGCAATCAGCCCCAGCATTTT,CASSLAGVGNQPQHF,TRBJ1-5,-,TRBV5-1,-
TGTGCCAGCAGTCACGGACAGGGTCCTCTTGGCTACACCTTC,CASSHGQGPLGYTF,TRBJ1-2,-,TRBV6-5,TRBD1
TGTGCCAGCATGGGCGGGGGACCCTACGAGCAGTACTTC,CASMGGGPYEQYF,TRBJ2-7,-,TRBV28,TRBD2
TGTGCCAGCAGTTTAAACCAGGGTGAGCTTTCCTACGAGCAGTACTTC,CASSLNQGELSYEQYF,TRBJ2-7,-,TRBV28,-
TGTGCCAGCTCACCAGGGACAGCGATCCAAGAGACCCAGTACTTC,CASSPGTAIQETQYF,TRBJ2-5,-,TRBV18,TRBD1
TGTGCCAGCAGTTCGCCCGGGACAGGGGGCTCCTACTATGGCTACACCTTC,CASSSPGTGGSYYGYTF,TRBJ1-2,-,TRBV28,TRBD1
TGTGCCAGCTCACCTCTTACAGGGGGGCAGGACACTGAAGCTTTCTTT,CASSPLTGGQDTEAFF,TRBJ1-1,-,TRBV18,TRBD1
TGCGCCAGCAGCTTGGGGACTAGCGGGAATCGTGGTAACGGGGAGCTGTTTTTT,CASSLGTSGNRGNGELFF,TRBJ2-2,-,TRBV5-1,TRBD2
TGTGCCAGCAGAAGGGCGCGGGATTCACCCCTCCACTTT,CASRRARDSPLHF,TRBJ1-6,few,TRBV28,-
TGTGCCAGCAGTTCGAGGACTAGCGGGTACAATGAGCAGTTCTTC,CASSSRTSGYNEQFF,TRBJ2-1,-,TRBV27,TRBD2
TGTGCCAGTAGTATAACAGGGGACGCCGGCTACACCTTC,CASSITGDAGYTF,TRBJ1-2,-,TRBV19,TRBD1
TGTGCCTGGAGCGGGGGGAGTCCGTGGGATGAGCAGTTCTTC,CAWSGGSPWDEQFF,TRBJ2-1,-,TRBV30,TRBD2
TGTGCCAGTAGTAGGTGGGCAGGGGGCAGTAACACTGAAGCTTTCTTT,CASSRWAGGSNTEAFF,TRBJ1-1,-,TRBV19,TRBD1
TGTGCCAGCAGCCCCAGCGGGGCTCCGCCTGGCACAGATACGCAGTATTTT,CASSPSGAPPGTDTQYF,TRBJ2-3,-,TRBV7-6,TRBD2
TGTGCCAGCACCCGGCTAGCGGGGGGGGTTAGCACAGATACGCAGTATTTT,CASTRLAGGVSTDTQYF,TRBJ2-3,-,TRBV27,TRBD2